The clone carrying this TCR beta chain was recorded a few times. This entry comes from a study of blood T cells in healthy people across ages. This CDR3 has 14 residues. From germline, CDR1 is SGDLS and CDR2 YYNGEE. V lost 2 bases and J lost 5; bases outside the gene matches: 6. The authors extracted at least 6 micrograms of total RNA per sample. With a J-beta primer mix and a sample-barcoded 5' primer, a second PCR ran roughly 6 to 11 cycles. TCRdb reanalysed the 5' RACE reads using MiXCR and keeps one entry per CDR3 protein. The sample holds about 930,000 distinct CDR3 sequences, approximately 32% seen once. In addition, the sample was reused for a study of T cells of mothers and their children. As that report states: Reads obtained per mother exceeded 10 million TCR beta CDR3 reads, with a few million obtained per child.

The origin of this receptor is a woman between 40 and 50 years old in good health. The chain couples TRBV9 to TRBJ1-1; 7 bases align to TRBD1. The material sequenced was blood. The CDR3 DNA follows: TGTGCCAGCAGCGTTCCCAGGGGGTTGACTGAAGCTTTCTTT. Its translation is CASSVPRGLTEAFF.